The source of this TCR beta chain is a study of blood T cell repertoires in COVID-19. This clone was observed a handful of times. The repertoire was sequenced with immunoSEQ multiplex PCR; TCRdb's copy has only in-frame clones and lacks some. The sample carries about 350,000 clones, about 90% recorded once. This sequence originates from a woman aged 50 to 65 with COVID-19, enrolled during active disease. What was sequenced was peripheral blood.

This CDR3 is CASSSGNQETQYF. In nucleotides, the CDR3 is TGTGCCAGCAGCAGCGGGAATCAAGAGACCCAGTACTTC. The V and J genes are TRBV7-8 and TRBJ2-5; 7 positions match TRBD2. V lost 5 bases to trimming and J lost 2 bases; unmatched junction nucleotides: 2. The CDR3 contains 13 residues. Germline CDR1 SGHVS, CDR2 FQNEAQ.